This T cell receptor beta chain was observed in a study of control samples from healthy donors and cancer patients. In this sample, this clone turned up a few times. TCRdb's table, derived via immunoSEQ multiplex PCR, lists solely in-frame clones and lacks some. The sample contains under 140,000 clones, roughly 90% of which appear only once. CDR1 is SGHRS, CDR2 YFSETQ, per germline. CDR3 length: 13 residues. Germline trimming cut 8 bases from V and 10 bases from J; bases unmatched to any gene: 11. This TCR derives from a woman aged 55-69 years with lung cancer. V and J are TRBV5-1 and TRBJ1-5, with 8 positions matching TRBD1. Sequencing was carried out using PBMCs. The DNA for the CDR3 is TGCGCCAGTAGAAGGACAGGGTCGGTCCCCCAGCATTTT. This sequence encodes CASRRTGSVPQHF.